This T cell receptor (beta chain) was captured by sequencing in a study of blood T cell repertoires in COVID-19. The CDR3 loop spans 15 amino acids. Germline lookup yields CDR1 SGHDN and CDR2 FVKESK. The ends were cut back, 0 bases at V and 8 bases at J, with 16 bases in the middle. Measured with immunoSEQ multiplex PCR; TCRdb has only the in-frame clones, and not every one. The profile shows 160,000 or so clones, about four fifths of them singletons. Source material: PBMCs or T cells enriched from blood (not recorded which). This sequence originates from a woman aged 55 to 70 who had recovered from COVID-19. The chain links TRBV14 to TRBJ1-2; D perhaps matches TRBD1 (5 bases). This CDR3 is CASSQDWIMGGGYTF. CDR3 coding DNA: TGTGCCAGCAGCCAAGATTGGATCATGGGGGGAGGCTACACCTTC.